A selection of T cell receptor beta chains follows, all from one sample in a study of siplizumab effects on memory and regulatory T cells. Repertoires were generated with immunoSEQ multiplex PCR, while TCRdb's copy carries only in-frame clones and drops some. The repertoire consists of some 120,000 clones, with roughly 94% occurring once and the leading ten covering roughly 1.5%. The sequenced sample consisted of non-Treg CD4+ T cells sorted from blood. The source is a human donor in good health. Both conserved end residues are part of each CDR3. D genes are given only for firm matches. The size entry is marked missing in some rows and otherwise reads once, few, many or a size class.

>.|TRBV6-1|.|TRBJ1-2
CASRPQGGGYTF
TGTGCCAGCAGACCCCAGGGAGGAGGCTACACCTTC
>TRBD1|TRBV4-1|.|TRBJ2-4
CASSNLGQGRRENIQYF
TGCGCCAGCAGCAACCTCGGACAGGGGAGAAGGGAAAACATTCAGTACTTC
>TRBD2|TRBV7-9|.|TRBJ2-1
CALGTSGSPGVNEQFF
TGTGCCCTCGGGACTAGCGGGAGTCCAGGTGTTAATGAGCAGTTCTTC
>.|TRBV27|.|TRBJ1-3
CASSFVAGNTIYF
TGTGCCAGCAGTTTTGTAGCTGGAAACACCATATATTTT
>.|TRBV18|.|TRBJ2-3
CASSPRKPSLNTQYF
TGTGCCAGCTCACCGAGGAAGCCTTCCTTAAATACGCAGTATTTT
>TRBD1|TRBV6-6|once|TRBJ2-7
CASRRTGSSYEQYF
TGTGCCAGCAGAAGGACAGGGAGCTCCTACGAGCAGTACTTC
>.|TRBV5-1|.|TRBJ2-2
CASSLEFGELFF
TGCGCCAGCAGCTTGGAGTTCGGGGAGCTGTTTTTT
>TRBD1|TRBV7-9|.|TRBJ1-2
CASSSEGTGIYGYTF
TGTGCCAGCAGCTCAGAGGGGACAGGGATTTATGGCTACACCTTC
>.|TRBV13|once|TRBJ2-7
CASSFRVGNSYEQYF
TGTGCCAGCAGCTTCCGCGTGGGGAATAGCTACGAGCAGTACTTC
>.|TRBV6-6|once|TRBJ1-2
CASSYITAAPGGYTF
TGTGCCAGCAGTTACATAACCGCTGCCCCGGGGGGCTACACCTTC
>TRBD1|TRBV5-8|.|TRBJ2-7
CASRPGTGVYEQYF
TGTGCCAGCAGACCCGGGACAGGGGTTTACGAGCAGTACTTC
>.|TRBV11-3|.|TRBJ1-2
CASSLGGADNYGYTF
TGTGCCAGCAGCTTAGGAGGGGCCGATAACTATGGCTACACCTTC
>.|TRBV27|.|TRBJ2-5
CASSSGWGGRGETQYF
TGTGCCAGCAGTTCAGGGTGGGGGGGGCGTGGAGAGACCCAGTACTTC
>TRBD2|TRBV29-1|.|TRBJ2-7
CSVGRGNVGYEQYF
TGCAGCGTCGGGAGGGGGAACGTTGGCTACGAGCAGTACTTC
>.|TRBV2|.|TRBJ1-2
CASSEFQGNYGYTF
TGTGCCAGCTCCGAATTCCAGGGAAATTATGGCTACACCTTC
>.|TRBV27|once|TRBJ2-5
CASSSRGRIQETQYF
TGTGCCAGCAGTTCCCGGGGGAGGATCCAAGAGACCCAGTACTTC
>.|TRBV6-5|.|TRBJ1-2
CASSYSAAGYGYTF
TGTGCCAGCAGTTACTCGGCAGCAGGCTATGGCTACACCTTC
>.|TRBV5-1|once|TRBJ2-7
CASSEAQGESYEQYF
TGCGCCAGCAGCGAAGCTCAGGGCGAATCCTACGAGCAGTACTTC
>.|TRBV10-3|.|TRBJ2-5
CAISGMEQETQYF
TGTGCCATCAGCGGAATGGAGCAAGAGACCCAGTACTTC